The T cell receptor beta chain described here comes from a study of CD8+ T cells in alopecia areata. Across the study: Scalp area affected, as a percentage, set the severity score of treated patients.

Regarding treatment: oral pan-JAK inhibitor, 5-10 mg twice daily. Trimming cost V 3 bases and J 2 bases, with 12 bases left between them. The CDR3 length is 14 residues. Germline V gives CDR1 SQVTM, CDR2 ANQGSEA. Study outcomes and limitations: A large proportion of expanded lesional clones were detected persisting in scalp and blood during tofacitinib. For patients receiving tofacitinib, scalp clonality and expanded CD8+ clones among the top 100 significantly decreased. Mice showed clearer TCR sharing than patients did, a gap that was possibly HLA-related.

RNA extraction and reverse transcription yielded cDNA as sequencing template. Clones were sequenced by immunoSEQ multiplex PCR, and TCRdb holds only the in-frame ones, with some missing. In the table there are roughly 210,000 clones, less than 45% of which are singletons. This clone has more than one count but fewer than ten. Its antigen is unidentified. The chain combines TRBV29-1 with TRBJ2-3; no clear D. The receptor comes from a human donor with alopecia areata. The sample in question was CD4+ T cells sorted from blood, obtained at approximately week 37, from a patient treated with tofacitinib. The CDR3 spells CSVEGAGFTDTQYF. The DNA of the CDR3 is TGCAGCGTTGAGGGCGCAGGCTTCACAGATACGCAGTATTTT.